This TCR beta chain was retrieved from a study of tumor-infiltrating lymphocytes in primary liver carcinoma. Study-level points and caveats: Pairs of tumor regions overlapped more than tumor-adjacent and tumor-blood pairs did.

The CDR3 has 15 residues. From approximately 20-30 mg of unsorted bulk tissue, DNA and RNA were co-extracted together. Patients' primary liver carcinoma was surgically resected. Total RNA amounting to about 520 ng was the source from which TCR beta cDNA was made with a constant-region primer. TCR beta libraries came from three nested multiplex PCR rounds using slightly modified ARM-PCR. Forward primers for TRBV1-TRBV30 and a C-beta reverse primer served the first two PCR rounds, at about 11 cycles each. TCRdb re-derived calls from the multiplex PCR reads in MiXCR, one entry per CDR3 protein. This table has tens of thousands of distinct CDR3 sequences, nearly 80% appearing once. Remarks on this clonotype: Its antigen is as yet unknown. An end of the junction differs from the germline gene, which may be a read error.

The sample comprised liver tumor tissue from sampling region 3. As to subset: tumor region T3, left-lateral pole. The receptor was isolated from a man aged 35 to 55 with primary liver carcinoma and hepatitis B virus infection. The rearrangement uses TRBV12-3 or TRBV12-4 and TRBJ1-2, with 11 positions matching TRBD1. The CDR3 sequence: CASNLGTGGWYGYTF. Here the CDR3 DNA reads TGTGCCAGCAATTTGGGGACAGGGGGGTGGTATGGCTACACCTTT.